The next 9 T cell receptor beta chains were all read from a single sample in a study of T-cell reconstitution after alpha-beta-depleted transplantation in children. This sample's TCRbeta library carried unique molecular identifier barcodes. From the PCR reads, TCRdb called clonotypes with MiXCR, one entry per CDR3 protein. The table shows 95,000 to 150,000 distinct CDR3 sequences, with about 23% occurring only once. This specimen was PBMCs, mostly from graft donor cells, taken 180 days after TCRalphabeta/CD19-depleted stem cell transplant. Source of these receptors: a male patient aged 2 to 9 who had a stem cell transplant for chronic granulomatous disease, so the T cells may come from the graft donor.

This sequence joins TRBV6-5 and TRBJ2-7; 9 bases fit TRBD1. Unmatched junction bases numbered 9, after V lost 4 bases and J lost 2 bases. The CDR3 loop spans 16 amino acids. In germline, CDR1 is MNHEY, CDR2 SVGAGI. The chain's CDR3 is CASSSRYRGPPYEQYF. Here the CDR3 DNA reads TGTGCCAGCAGTTCCCGCTACAGGGGGCCTCCCTACGAGCAGTACTTC.

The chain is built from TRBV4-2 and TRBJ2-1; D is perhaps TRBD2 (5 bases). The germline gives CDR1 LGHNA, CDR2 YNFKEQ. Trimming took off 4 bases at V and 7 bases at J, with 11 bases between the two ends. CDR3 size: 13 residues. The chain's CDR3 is CASSRLAKNEQFF. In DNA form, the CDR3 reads TGTGCCAGCAGCCGTCTAGCCAAGAATGAGCAGTTCTTC.

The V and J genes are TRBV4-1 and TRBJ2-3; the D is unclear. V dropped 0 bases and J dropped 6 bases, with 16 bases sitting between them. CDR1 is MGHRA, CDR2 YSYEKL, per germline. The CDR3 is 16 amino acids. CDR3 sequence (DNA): TGCGCCAGCAGCCAAGAGCAATCTGGGTTGGGCGATACGCAGTATTTT. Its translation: CASSQEQSGLGDTQYF.

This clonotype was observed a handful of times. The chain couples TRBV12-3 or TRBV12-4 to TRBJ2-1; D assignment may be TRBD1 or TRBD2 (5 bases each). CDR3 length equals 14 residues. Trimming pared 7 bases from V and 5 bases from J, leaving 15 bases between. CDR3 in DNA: TGTGCCAGCACGATAGGGACGGATCACAATGAGCAGTTCTTC. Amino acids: CASTIGTDHNEQFF.

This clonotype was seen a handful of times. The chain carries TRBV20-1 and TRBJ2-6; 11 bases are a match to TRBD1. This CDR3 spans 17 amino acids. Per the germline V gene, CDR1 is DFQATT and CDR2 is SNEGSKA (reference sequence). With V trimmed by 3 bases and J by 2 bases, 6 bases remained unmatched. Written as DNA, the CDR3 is TGCAGTGCTAGTCCTCCGGGACAGGGGGCTGGGGCCAACGTCCTGACTTTC. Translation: CSASPPGQGAGANVLTF.

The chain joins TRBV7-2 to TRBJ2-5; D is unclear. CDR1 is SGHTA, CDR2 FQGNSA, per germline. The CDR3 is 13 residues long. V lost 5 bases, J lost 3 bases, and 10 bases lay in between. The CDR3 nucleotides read TGTGCCAGCAGCCCATGGGCGGAAGAGACCCAGTACTTC. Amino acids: CASSPWAEETQYF. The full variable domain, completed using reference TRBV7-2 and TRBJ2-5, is GAGVSQSPSNKVTEKGKDVELRCDPISGHTALYWYRQSLGQGLEFLIYFQGNSAPDKSGLPSDRFSAERTGGSVSTLTIQRTQQEDSAVYLCASSPWAEETQYFGPGTRLLVL.

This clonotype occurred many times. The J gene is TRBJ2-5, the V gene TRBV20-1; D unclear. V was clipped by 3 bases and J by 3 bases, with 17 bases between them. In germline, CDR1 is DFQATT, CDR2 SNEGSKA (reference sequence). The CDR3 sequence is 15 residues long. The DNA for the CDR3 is TGCAGTGCTAGCCAGAGGAGCGACCTTAAAGAGACCCAGTACTTC. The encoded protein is CSASQRSDLKETQYF.

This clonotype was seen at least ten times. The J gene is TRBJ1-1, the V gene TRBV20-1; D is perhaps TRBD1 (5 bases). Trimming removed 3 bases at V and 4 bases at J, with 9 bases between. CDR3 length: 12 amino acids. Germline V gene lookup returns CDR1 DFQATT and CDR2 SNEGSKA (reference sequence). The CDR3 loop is CSASSGRTEAFF. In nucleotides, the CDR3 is TGCAGTGCTAGTTCGGGGCGCACTGAAGCTTTCTTT.

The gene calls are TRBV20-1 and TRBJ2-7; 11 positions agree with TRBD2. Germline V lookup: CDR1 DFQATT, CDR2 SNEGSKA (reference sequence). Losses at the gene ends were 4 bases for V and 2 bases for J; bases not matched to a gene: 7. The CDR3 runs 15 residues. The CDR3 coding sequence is TGCAGTGCTACCCCGGGACTAGCGGAACCCTACGAGCAGTACTTC. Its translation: CSATPGLAEPYEQYF.